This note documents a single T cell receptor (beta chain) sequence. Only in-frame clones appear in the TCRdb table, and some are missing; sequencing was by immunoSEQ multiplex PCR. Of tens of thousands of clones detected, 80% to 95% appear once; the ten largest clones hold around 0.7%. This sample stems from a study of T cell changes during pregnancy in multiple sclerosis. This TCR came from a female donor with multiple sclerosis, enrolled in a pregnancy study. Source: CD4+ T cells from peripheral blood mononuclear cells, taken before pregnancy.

CDR3 protein: CASSPNDRFYEQYF. As DNA, the CDR3 is TGTGCCAGCAGCCCTAACGACAGGTTCTACGAGCAGTACTTC. V and J are TRBV5-4 and TRBJ2-7, with D perhaps TRBD1 (6 bases). Germline lookup yields CDR1 SGHNT and CDR2 YYREEE (reference sequence). This CDR3 comprises 14 residues. V was cut by 4 bases and J by 3 bases, with 14 bases left in between.